This T cell receptor (beta chain) was retrieved from a study of monozygotic twins with cystic fibrosis. This clone was detected only once. The CDR3 runs 14 residues. Per germline, CDR1 LGHNA and CDR2 YSLEER. Trimming pared 1 base from V and 2 bases from J, leaving 8 bases between. Method: immunoSEQ multiplex PCR; TCRdb's copy keeps in-frame clones and lacks some. The sample gives over 20,000 clones, less than 95% of which show up once; roughly 0.28% is in the top ten. This sequence was found in a girl aged 2-10 years with cystic fibrosis. The chain uses TRBV4-3 and TRBJ1-2; D is unresolved. The sequenced sample consisted of blood. CDR3 coding DNA: TGCGCCAGCAGCCAAGTTAAGGGCAACTATGGCTACACCTTC. Its protein is CASSQVKGNYGYTF.